This T cell receptor beta chain was captured by sequencing in a study of shared clonotypes between healthy human individuals. General observations from the study: Roughly 5% of naive CD4 clonotypes were shared across a few donors. A generally larger estimated richness was seen in naive subsets than in memory subsets.

Sequenced by immunoSEQ multiplex PCR; TCRdb stores in-frame clones only, minus some. The sample includes under 1,100,000 clones, 75% to 80% of them seen just once. On this clone: Its antigen is unknown.

Germline CDR1 ENHRY, CDR2 SYGVKD. V lost 0 bases, J lost 11 bases, and 17 bases lay in between. This CDR3 region has 15 residues. The chain has TRBV10-3 and TRBJ1-3; D unresolved. Sequenced: memory CD4+ T cells from PBMCs. Subset noted: CD45RA-negative fraction. The sequence was obtained from a man aged 18 to 29 in good health. Some clones in this sample may be carry-over from other donors' samples. CDR3 nucleotides: TGTGCCATCAGTGAGTCCCCACCTACAATCAGCCCCATATATTTT. Its protein is CAISESPPTISPIYF.